This T cell receptor beta chain comes out of a study of blood T cell repertoires in COVID-19 (dated by TCRdb to the early 2020s). Broadly, across the study: Samples from collaborators originated in the United States, Italy and Spain and spanned both the acute and convalescent phases of COVID-19. The prospective study material was composed of cDNA or gDNA derived from T cells, B-cell-depleted T cells, or PBMCs. Deeply sampled blood TCRbeta repertoires from subjects exposed to, actively infected with, or recovered from COVID-19 were included in the dataset. The repertoires were released in a freely available public database intended as a resource for research on the immune response to SARS-CoV-2. The samples were drawn from the first 160 participants of the ongoing ImmuneRACE study and from more than 1,000 subjects provided by 6 global collaborators. A de-identified subject ID, COVID-19 status, age in years and sex were almost always included in the sample metadata. Where available, HLA class I and class II types were taken from metadata supplied by the sample provider and were not determined by assay-based typing.

The paper as a whole reports these results and caveats: The quantity of clinical and demographic metadata differed by source and by participant and was supplied without curation.

In Seattle, one collaborating source enrolled patients while the infection was active and tracked those patients longitudinally over the course of disease. Whole blood was collected in K2EDTA tubes by collaborating institutions according to the institutions' own protocols. For TCRbeta analysis, collaborators shipped samples as frozen whole blood, isolated PBMCs, or DNA extracted from either of those sample types. From the germline V gene, CDR1 is MDHEN and CDR2 is SYDVKM. The V end loses 3 bases and the J end loses 8 bases, and a stretch of 9 bases separates them. Its CDR3 holds 12 amino acids, cysteine through phenylalanine. Left in the record is the CDR3 DNA by itself, 36 bases read in frame from the first base. TCRbeta CDR3 regions were amplified from genomic DNA by means of the immunoSEQ Assay, a bias-controlled multiplex PCR. Under the source paper's analysis protocol: Nucleated cell counts per sample were estimated from amplification of reference gene primers within the assay. To quantify the absolute abundance of each unique TCRbeta CDR3 rearrangement, sequence reads were collapsed and filtered. For each sample, productive Simpson clonality was calculated by taking the square root of Simpson's diversity index across productive rearrangements. Entries here come from immuneACCESS through TCRdb and include only in-frame sequences with V and J called. Some clones fail to appear in such tables; in the studies checked, an unresolved V gene covers under half of the shortfall, and the cause of the remainder is unknown. V and J calls and clone size follow that table, whereas D and trimming were derived from the DNA. This sample lists 68,000 or so clones; around 90% were detected once. Clones ranked in the top ten supply less than 0.6% of the sample.

This clone appeared a few times. This receptor's antigen is unknown. One base away there is no much larger clone; base qualities are not given. Material: peripheral blood. The chain employs TRBV28 and TRBJ2-3; possibly the D gene is TRBD2, per 6 matching bases. This TCR was sampled from a man aged 50 to 60 with COVID-19, enrolled during active disease. The DNA is as follows: TGTGCCAGCAGTTTGGCCGGGGGTACGCAGTATTTT. This gives the protein CASSLAGGTQYF.